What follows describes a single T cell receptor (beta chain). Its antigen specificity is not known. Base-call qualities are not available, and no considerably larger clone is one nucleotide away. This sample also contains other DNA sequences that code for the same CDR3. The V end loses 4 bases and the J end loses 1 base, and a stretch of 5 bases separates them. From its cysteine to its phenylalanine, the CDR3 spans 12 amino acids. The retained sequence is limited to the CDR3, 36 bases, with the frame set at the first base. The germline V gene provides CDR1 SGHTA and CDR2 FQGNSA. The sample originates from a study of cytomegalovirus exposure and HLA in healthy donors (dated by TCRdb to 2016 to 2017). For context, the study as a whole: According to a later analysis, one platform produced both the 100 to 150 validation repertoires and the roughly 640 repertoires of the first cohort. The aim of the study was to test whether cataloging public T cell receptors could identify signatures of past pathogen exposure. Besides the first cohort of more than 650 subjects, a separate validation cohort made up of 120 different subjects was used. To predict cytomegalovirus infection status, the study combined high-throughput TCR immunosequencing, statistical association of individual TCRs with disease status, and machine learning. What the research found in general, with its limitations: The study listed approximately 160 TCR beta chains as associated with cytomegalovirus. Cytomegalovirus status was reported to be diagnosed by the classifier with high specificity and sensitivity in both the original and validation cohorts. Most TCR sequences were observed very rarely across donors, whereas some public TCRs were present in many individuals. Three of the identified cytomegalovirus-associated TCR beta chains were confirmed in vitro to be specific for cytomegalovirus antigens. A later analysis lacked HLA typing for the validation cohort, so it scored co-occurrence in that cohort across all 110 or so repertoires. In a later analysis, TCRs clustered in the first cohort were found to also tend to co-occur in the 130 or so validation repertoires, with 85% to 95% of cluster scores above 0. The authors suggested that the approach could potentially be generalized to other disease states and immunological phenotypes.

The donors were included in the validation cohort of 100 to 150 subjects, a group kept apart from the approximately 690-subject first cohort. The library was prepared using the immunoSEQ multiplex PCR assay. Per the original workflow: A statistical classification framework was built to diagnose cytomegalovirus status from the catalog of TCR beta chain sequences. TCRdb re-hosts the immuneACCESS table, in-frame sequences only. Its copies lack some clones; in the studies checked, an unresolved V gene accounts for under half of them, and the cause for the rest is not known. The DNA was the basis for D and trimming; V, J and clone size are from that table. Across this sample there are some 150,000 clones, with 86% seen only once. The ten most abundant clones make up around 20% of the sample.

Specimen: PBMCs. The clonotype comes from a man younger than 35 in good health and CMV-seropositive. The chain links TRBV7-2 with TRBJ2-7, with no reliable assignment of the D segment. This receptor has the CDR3 CASSSSSYEQYF. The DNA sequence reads TGTGCCAGCAGCTCCAGTTCCTACGAGCAGTACTTC.